A single sample gave rise to the 23 T cell receptor beta chains below, sequenced in a study of a mutant IDH1 vaccine in newly diagnosed glioma. Sequencing used immunoSEQ multiplex PCR; TCRdb keeps in-frame clones, though not all of them. Seen here are tens of thousands of clones, about 80% observed once, and the top ten hold 5% to 7.5%. The time point denotes: week 23, last vaccination. With topical imiquimod, each dose of the vaccine consisted of 300 ug of mutant IDH1 20-mer peptide. No antigen has been assigned to these receptors. The material was PBMCs, obtained from a glioma patient whose treatment included an IDH1 peptide vaccine. All receptors come from a man aged 35-49 years with glioma.

The genes are TRBV6-6 and TRBJ2-7; possibly TRBD1 or TRBD2 for D (5 bases each). The CDR3 spans 15 residues. Germline CDR1 reads MNHNY; CDR2 reads SVGAGI (reference sequence). V lost 5 bases and J lost 0, with 14 bases in between. CDR3 in DNA: TGTGCCAGCAGTGGGCGAGGGACGGCCTCCTACGAGCAGTACTTC. Amino acid sequence: CASSGRGTASYEQYF.

The chain links TRBV10-1 to TRBJ1-6; D is unresolved. Germline-derived CDR1 and CDR2 are WNHNN and SYGVQD (reference sequence). V was shortened by 0 bases and J by 10 bases, with 4 bases between the two germline ends. This CDR3 is 12 amino acids long. In nucleotides, the CDR3 is TGCGCCAGCAGTGAGTCCCTATCACCCCTCCACTTT. It encodes CASSESLSPLHF.

The sample holds one count of this clone. V is TRBV5-1 and J is TRBJ1-1; 8 bases align to TRBD1. The CDR3 consists of 15 residues. The V gene end was trimmed by 0 bases and the J gene end by 5 bases; junction bases not matched to a gene: 6. CDR1 and CDR2 (germline): SGHRS, YFSETQ. The CDR3 DNA reads as TGCGCCAGCAGCTTGGAAGGACAGGGAGGGACTGAAGCTTTCTTT. Amino acid sequence: CASSLEGQGGTEAFF.

J is TRBJ1-6 and V is TRBV9; D uncertain. This CDR3 is built from 14 residues. CDR1 and CDR2 (germline): SGDLS, YYNGEE. V was trimmed by 4 bases and J by 6 bases, leaving 11 bases between them. CDR3 sequence (DNA): TGTGCCAGCAGCCCGACCCTATTTAATTCACCCCTCCACTTT. It encodes CASSPTLFNSPLHF.

The CDR3 sequence: CASSGGQGVWGYTF. The CDR3 DNA follows: TGTGCCAGCAGCGGCGGACAGGGGGTTTGGGGCTACACCTTC. The rearrangement links TRBV5-6 to TRBJ1-2, with 10 bases matching TRBD1. Germline V gives CDR1 SGHDT, CDR2 YYEEEE. V lost 4 bases and J lost 8; bases outside the gene matches: 8. The CDR3 has 14 residues.

CDR3 amino acids: CASRAGTATYEQYF. The CDR3 bases are TGTGCCAGCAGAGCCGGGACAGCGACCTACGAGCAGTACTTC. The chain links TRBV2 to TRBJ2-7; 7 nucleotides align to TRBD1. The V and J ends lost 6 bases and 2 bases, in that order; junction bases with no gene match: 7. Germline CDR1 reads SNHLY; CDR2 reads FYNNEI. The CDR3 runs 14 residues.

The chain couples TRBV13 to TRBJ1-6; 7 bases agree with TRBD1. After removal of 4 bases from V and 0 bases from J, the junction contained 3 bases not matched to a gene. The CDR3 has 16 residues. The germline V gene encodes CDR1 PRHDT and CDR2 FYEKMQ (reference sequence). The CDR3 nucleotides read TGTGCCAGCAGCTCGACAGGGAGCTCCTATAATTCACCCCTCCACTTT. Amino acid sequence: CASSSTGSSYNSPLHF.

CDR3 nucleotide sequence: TGTGCCAGCAGCAGGACAGGGGGCAGAGCTTCACCCCTCCACTTT. Translated, it gives CASSRTGGRASPLHF. This chain connects TRBV2 to TRBJ1-6, with 11 bases matching TRBD1. With V trimmed by 6 bases and J by 9 bases, 7 bases remained unmatched. Germline V gene data show CDR1 as SNHLY and CDR2 as FYNNEI. The CDR3 is 15 residues long.

The J gene is TRBJ1-1, the V gene TRBV5-1, with TRBD1 as a possible D gene (5 bases). V was pared by 0 bases and J by 2 bases, with 8 bases between. This CDR3 contains 14 residues. Germline assignment: CDR1 SGHRS and CDR2 YFSETQ. This CDR3 reads CASSLGTSNTEAFF. Written as DNA, the CDR3 is TGCGCCAGCAGCTTGGGGACATCCAACACTGAAGCTTTCTTT.

V is TRBV2 and J is TRBJ1-2, with D uncertain. CDR3 size: 15 residues. CDR1 is SNHLY, CDR2 FYNNEI, per germline. V was cut by 1 base and J by 7 bases, with 16 bases left in between. The CDR3 sequence is CASSEGAANWGGYTF. The CDR3 DNA is TGTGCCAGCAGTGAAGGGGCAGCCAATTGGGGTGGCTACACCTTC.

This sequence joins TRBV10-3 and TRBJ1-1; 7 nucleotides agree with TRBD1. Trimming at V came to 3 bases and at J to 7 bases, leaving 11 bases not matched to a gene. In germline, CDR1 is ENHRY, CDR2 SYGVKD. The CDR3 length is 15 residues. For the CDR3, the DNA is TGTGCCATCAGTGATGTCAGGGGGGAAATTAGTGAAGCTTTCTTT. Its protein is CAISDVRGEISEAFF.

The chain links TRBV6-5 to TRBJ2-5, with TRBD2 identical over 11 bases. CDR1 MNHEY and CDR2 SVGAGI come from the germline V gene. Trimming at V came to 2 bases and at J to 2 bases, leaving 4 bases not matched to a gene. The CDR3 consists of 16 residues. The CDR3 is CASSYRLAGLQETQYF. The DNA for the CDR3 is TGTGCCAGCAGTTACCGACTAGCGGGGTTGCAAGAGACCCAGTACTTC.

V and J are TRBV4-1 and TRBJ1-2, with 7 bases that match TRBD1. The germline CDR1 and CDR2 sequences are MGHRA and YSYEKL. Losses at the gene ends were 7 bases for V and 1 base for J; bases not matched to a gene: 9. This CDR3 region has 15 residues. The CDR3 region is CASTPGGLFNYGYTF. CDR3 nucleotide sequence: TGCGCCAGCACCCCAGGGGGTCTCTTTAACTATGGCTACACCTTC.

The chain joins TRBV6-6 to TRBJ1-3; 7 positions match TRBD1. The CDR3 runs to 16 residues. The germline V gene has CDR1 MNHNY and CDR2 SVGAGI (reference sequence). V was clipped by 2 bases and J by 0 bases; unmatched bases: 4. DNA for the CDR3: TGTGCCAGCAGTTACGCTACAGGGGACTCTGGAAACACCATATATTTT. This sequence encodes CASSYATGDSGNTIYF.

The chain links TRBV5-1 to TRBJ1-1; 7 bases are shared with TRBD1. V was pared by 0 bases and J by 3 bases, with 2 bases of the junction left unmatched. Germline V CDR1 and CDR2: SGHRS, YFSETQ. The CDR3 is 14 amino acids. For the CDR3, the DNA is TGCGCCAGCAGCTTGGTGCAGGGGGACACTGAAGCTTTCTTT. This translates into CASSLVQGDTEAFF. The whole variable domain, filled in from reference TRBV5-1 and TRBJ1-1, reads KAGVTQTPRYLIKTRGQQVTLSCSPISGHRSVSWYQQTPGQGLQFLFEYFSETQRNKGNFPGRFSGRQFSNSRSEMNVSTLELGDSALYLCASSLVQGDTEAFFGQGTRLTVV.

The chain has TRBV28 and TRBJ1-2; 10 bases agree with TRBD1. The CDR3 contains 18 residues. V shed 2 bases, J shed 0 bases, and the junction held 9 bases outside the gene matches. Germline V lookup: CDR1 MDHEN, CDR2 SYDVKM. The chain's CDR3 is CASSLASGQGVSNYGYTF. CDR3 coding DNA: TGTGCCAGCAGTTTAGCCTCCGGACAGGGGGTTTCTAACTATGGCTACACCTTC.

With regard to this clone: The conserved phenylalanine or tryptophan is not found at the CDR3 terminus, so this likely reflects a read error. The chain combines TRBV5-5 with TRBJ2-7; no clear D gene. V shed 4 bases and J shed 4 bases, with 15 bases lying between them. In germline, CDR1 is SGHKS, CDR2 YYEKEE (reference sequence). The CDR3 loop spans 14 amino acids. The CDR3 loop is CASSLVSPPYEQYL. In DNA, the CDR3 is TGTGCCAGCAGCCTGGTAAGCCCCCCATACGAGCAGTACCTC.

This clone was seen more than once but under ten times. The chain is built from TRBV2 and TRBJ1-4; D might be TRBD1 (5 bases). The CDR3 covers 14 residues. V was shortened by 6 bases and J by 3 bases, with 11 bases between the two germline ends. Per germline, CDR1 SNHLY and CDR2 FYNNEI. The CDR3 DNA sequence: TGTGCCAGCAGATCGACGGGGGCTAATGAAAAACTGTTTTTT. It codes for CASRSTGANEKLFF.

V is TRBV2 and J is TRBJ2-1; D call uncertain. Germline-derived CDR1 and CDR2 are SNHLY and FYNNEI. Trimming removed 6 bases at V and 5 bases at J, with 14 bases between. CDR3 length: 14 residues. The CDR3, as DNA: TGTGCCAGCAGCCCCGACACCGATGACAATGAGCAGTTCTTC. Protein: CASSPDTDDNEQFF.

V usage is TRBV5-6 and J usage is TRBJ2-7; no definite D call. Trimming took off 4 bases at V and 0 bases at J, with 5 bases between the two ends. This CDR3 comprises 12 residues. Germline CDR1 SGHDT, CDR2 YYEEEE. CDR3 amino acids: CASSLLSYEQYF. Written as DNA, the CDR3 is TGTGCCAGCAGCCTGCTCTCCTACGAGCAGTACTTC. Full variable domain (missing parts from reference TRBV5-6 and TRBJ2-7): DAGVTQSPTHLIKTRGQQVTLRCSPKSGHDTVSWYQQALGQGPQFIFQYYEEEERQRGNFPDRFSGHQFPNYSSELNVNALLLGDSALYLCASSLLSYEQYFGPGTRLTVT.

The chain uses TRBV2 and TRBJ2-3, with a tentative D call TRBD2 (6 bases). Looked up from germline, CDR1 is SNHLY and CDR2 is FYNNEI. Trimming shortened V by 11 bases and J by 2 bases, and 14 bases separated the two germline ends. The CDR3 consists of 13 residues. This CDR3 reads CASTGEYTDTQYF. The CDR3 nucleotides read TGTGCCTCCACGGGGGAATACACAGATACGCAGTATTTT.

This rearrangement joins TRBV27 to TRBJ1-2; 9 positions match TRBD1. The V segment lost 5 bases and the J segment 5 bases; nucleotides outside the gene matches: 12. The CDR3 contains 16 residues. CDR1 is MNHEY and CDR2 is SMNVEV in the germline V gene (reference sequence). The CDR3 here is CASSPVPGQGGYGYTF. CDR3 in DNA: TGTGCCAGCAGTCCGGTCCCGGGACAGGGAGGATATGGCTACACCTTC.

This clone showed up just a few times. This chain uses TRBV10-3 with TRBJ1-2; 7 bases are a match to TRBD1. J lost 7 bases, V lost 4 bases, and 6 bases had no gene match. Germline V gene sequence: CDR1 ENHRY, CDR2 SYGVKD. This CDR3 region has 13 residues. CDR3 in amino acids: CAISGDSAGGYTF. For the CDR3, the DNA is TGTGCCATCAGTGGGGACAGTGCGGGTGGCTACACCTTC.